This T cell receptor beta chain originates from a study of shared clonotypes between healthy human individuals. General study points: Depth of sequencing was expected to influence donor clonotype sharing.

The CDR3 covers 14 residues. V was clipped by 0 bases and J by 4 bases; unmatched bases: 0. The germline gives CDR1 MNHNY, CDR2 SVGAGI (reference sequence). Method: immunoSEQ multiplex PCR; TCRdb's copy keeps in-frame clones and lacks some. Here the sample spans roughly 500,000 clones, approximately 95% being singletons. In the case of this clone: No antigen is known for it.

The sequenced sample consisted of naive CD4+ T cells sorted from blood. Subset noted: CD45RA+ positively selected. This clonotype was obtained from a woman aged 30 to 39 in good health. This chain connects TRBV6-6 to TRBJ1-1; 9 nucleotides agree with TRBD1. As DNA, the CDR3 is TGTGCCAGCAGTTACTCGGACAGGGGCACTGAAGCTTTCTTT. Its translation: CASSYSDRGTEAFF.